The 21 T cell receptor beta chains listed next were all sequenced from one sample in a study of T cell clonality in common variable immunodeficiency. These receptors are not linked to any known antigen. This table comes from immunoSEQ multiplex PCR, and its TCRdb copy is limited to in-frame clones, with some not included. Listed for the sample are approximately 21,000 clones, none seen a single time. Overall study findings and caveats: Common variable immunodeficiency TCR beta sequences reportedly had fewer deletions and N-nucleotide insertions.

The sample consisted of peripheral blood mononuclear cells. The receptors were gathered from a human donor with common variable immunodeficiency.

Comment on this clone: The read falls 3 residues short of the CDR3 end, and the missing part is taken from the germline J gene. The chain recombines TRBV7-9 with TRBJ1-1; D is ambiguous. Deletions cut 6 bases from V and 0 bases from J, with 8 bases between. The CDR3 covers 13 residues. Germline values: CDR1 SEHNR, CDR2 FQNEAQ (reference sequence). Incomplete CDR3 DNA: TGTGCCAGCAGTACTCTCCTGAACACTGAA. It is translated as CASSTLLNTE. The full CDR3 reads CASSTLLNTEAFF.

Points on this clone: With the read ending 3 residues before the CDR3 end, the germline J gene is used to fill in that end. This chain joins TRBV7-9 and TRBJ2-2; 8 bases map to TRBD1. Germline V lookup: CDR1 SEHNR, CDR2 FQNEAQ (reference sequence). V shed 6 bases, J shed 5 bases, and the junction held 5 bases outside the gene matches. The CDR3 sequence is 14 residues long. The sequenced CDR3 bases are TGTGCCAGCAGACCGGACAGGGTTACCGGGGAG. Protein sequence: CASRPDRVTGE. The complete CDR3 protein is CASRPDRVTGELFF.

This clone was counted a few times. Coverage ceases 3 residues before the CDR3 finishes, and the germline J gene fills in the end. The chain links TRBV18 to TRBJ2-7; TRBD1 is a possible D gene (5 bases). The CDR3 spans 15 residues. The ends were cut back, 4 bases at V and 0 bases at J, with 13 bases in the middle. The germline gives CDR1 KGHSH, CDR2 LQKENI. CDR3 amino acids: CASSLGQKSSYEQYF. The covered CDR3 bases are TGTGCCAGCTCACTAGGACAAAAAAGCTCCTACGAG.

The DNA read from the CDR3 is TGTGCCAGCAGCTTCTTAGGGGTATATAGGTCCGCG. Its protein product is CASSFLGVYRSA. The complete CDR3 sequence is CASSFLGVYRSAQYF. V is TRBV7-2 and J is TRBJ2-3, with D possibly being TRBD1 (5 bases). The read terminates 3 residues before the CDR3 end, so the remaining end is supplied by the germline J gene. Germline V gives CDR1 SGHTA, CDR2 FQGNSA. The CDR3 runs 15 residues.

This clone was seen a few times. The read gets to within 3 residues of the CDR3 end, and the germline J gene fills in the rest. The V call is TRBV7-2, the J call TRBJ2-7, with a tentative D call TRBD2 (6 bases). Between the trimmed V and J ends, which lost 5 bases and 6 bases, there was a span of 17 bases. CDR3 length equals 14 residues. The germline CDR1 and CDR2 sequences are SGHTA and FQGNSA. CDR3 DNA (partial): TGTGCCAGCAGCCCTGATTACAGGAGGGGCGAG. Translation gives CASSPDYRRGE. The CDR3 in full is CASSPDYRRGEQYF.

With respect to this clone: The observed sequence ends 3 residues before the CDR3 terminus, with the missing tail filled in from the germline J gene. The chain couples TRBV18 to TRBJ2-7; a weak D match, TRBD2 (6 bases). V was trimmed by 5 bases and J by 2 bases, leaving 13 bases between them. Germline V gene sequence: CDR1 KGHSH, CDR2 LQKENI. CDR3 length: 14 residues. The CDR3 DNA, read in part, is TGTGCCAGCTCAGTGGGGACGGGGGCCTACGAG. This translates into CASSVGTGAYE. Given in full, the CDR3 is CASSVGTGAYEQYF.

About this clone: The read terminates 3 residues before the CDR3 end, so the remaining end is supplied by the germline J gene. The chain combines TRBV23-1 with TRBJ2-7; 10 nucleotides line up with TRBD2. TRBV23-1 is an open reading frame, and its role is uncertain. Unmatched junction bases numbered 5, after V lost 1 base and J lost 2 bases. CDR3 length: 16 residues. The CDR3 here is CASSQYGTSVTYEQYF. The covered CDR3 bases are TGCGCCAGCAGTCAATACGGGACTAGCGTCACCTACGAG.

This clone showed up just a few times. The read terminates 3 residues ahead of where the CDR3 ends, so the germline J gene completes it. The chain couples TRBV30 to TRBJ2-3; tentatively, D is TRBD1 (5 bases). Germline loops: CDR1 GTSNPN, CDR2 SVGIG (reference sequence). Trimming cost V 4 bases and J 8 bases, with 16 bases left between them. CDR3 size: 13 residues. Incomplete CDR3 DNA: TGTGCCTGGAAACTAACAGGCATTGGTACG. Protein product: CAWKLTGIGT. Given in full, the CDR3 is CAWKLTGIGTQYF. The variable domain in full, with the rest retrieved from reference TRBV30 and TRBJ2-3, is SQTIHQWPATLVQPVGSPLSLECTVEGTSNPNLYWYRQAAGRGLQLLFYSVGIGQISSEVPQNLSASRPQDRQFILSSKKLLLSDSGFYLCAWKLTGIGTQYFGPGTRLTVL.

Turning to this clone: The read is 3 residues too short to cover the CDR3 end, so that end is filled in from the germline J gene. The rearrangement joins TRBV18 to TRBJ1-4, with 7 bases fitting TRBD1. The CDR3 loop spans 15 amino acids. Germline-derived CDR1 and CDR2 are KGHSH and LQKENI. V lost 4 bases, J lost 2 bases, and 4 bases stayed unmatched. The CDR3 DNA, read in part, is TGTGCCAGCTCACATGGGGACAGTACTAATGAAAAA. The encoded protein is CASSHGDSTNEK. The CDR3 in its entirety is CASSHGDSTNEKLFF.

This clone was seen only a few times. The DNA read from the CDR3 is TGTGCCAGCAGCCGAGCTAGCGGGAGGCGAGAGACC. It is translated as CASSRASGRRET. The CDR3 reads in full as CASSRASGRRETQYF. The gene calls are TRBV7-3 and TRBJ2-5, with 11 nucleotides matching TRBD2. The read terminates 3 residues before the CDR3 end, so the remaining end is supplied by the germline J gene. V was pared by 5 bases and J by 4 bases, with 6 bases of the junction left unmatched. This CDR3 region has 15 residues. Germline lookup yields CDR1 SGHTA and CDR2 FQGTGA.

About this clone: The CDR3 end falls 3 residues outside the read, so it is completed with the germline J gene. The chain couples TRBV30 to TRBJ2-3, with TRBD2 identical over 11 bases. This CDR3 is 15 amino acids long. In germline, CDR1 is GTSNPN, CDR2 SVGIG (reference sequence). Trimming took 1 base from V and 4 from J; bases not matched to a gene: 4. The sequenced part of the CDR3 DNA is TGTGCCTGGAGTGCCCCGGGACTAGCGGCAGATACG. Translation gives CAWSAPGLAADT. The full CDR3 protein reads CAWSAPGLAADTQYF.

CDR3 loop: CASSPSGYQTGELFF. Partial CDR3 DNA: TGTGCCAGCAGCCCTAGCGGGTACCAAACCGGGGAG. V is TRBV11-3 and J is TRBJ2-2, with 8 bases aligning to TRBD2. The DNA ends 3 residues before the CDR3 does, and the rest of the CDR3 is filled in from the germline J gene. The germline V gene has CDR1 SGHNT and CDR2 YENEEA. This CDR3 has 15 residues. J lost 5 bases, V lost 5 bases, and 7 bases had no gene match.

This clone was seen only a few times. The read stops 3 residues short of the end of the CDR3; the missing end is completed from the germline J gene. The J gene is TRBJ1-5, the V gene TRBV19; 9 bases line up with TRBD1. Trimming cost V 9 bases and J 7 bases; bases outside gene matches: 7. CDR3 length: 13 amino acids. Per germline, CDR1 LNHDA and CDR2 SQIVND (reference sequence). The CDR3 bases that were read are TGTGCCAGCCGGGACAGGGAGTACCAGCCC. This codes for CASRDREYQP. The full CDR3 protein reads CASRDREYQPQHF.

Concerning this clone: The CDR3 extends 3 residues past the end of the read, so its final part is completed from the germline J gene. The rearrangement uses TRBV7-2 and TRBJ1-2; tentatively, D is TRBD1 (5 bases). The ends were cut back, 1 base at V and 0 bases at J, with 9 bases in the middle. Germline V gene data show CDR1 as SGHTA and CDR2 as FQGNSA. This CDR3 comprises 15 residues. The CDR3 loop is CASSLVGTANYGYTF. The covered CDR3 bases are TGTGCCAGCAGCTTAGTGGGGACTGCTAACTATGGC.

Notes on this clone: The read comes to an end 3 residues before the CDR3 does, leaving the germline J gene to fill in the end. J is TRBJ2-4 and V is TRBV2, with 7 positions matching TRBD2. V dropped 6 bases and J dropped 8; count of bases not matched to a gene: 1. Germline-derived CDR1 and CDR2 are SNHLY and FYNNEI. This CDR3 is 11 amino acids long. CDR3 region: CASRGGDIQYF. Partial CDR3 DNA: TGTGCCAGCAGGGGAGGGGACATT.

Only a few counts were recorded for this clone. The CDR3 end is not reached by the read, which stops 3 residues before it; the germline J gene fills it in. V usage is TRBV18 and J usage is TRBJ2-3; possible D gene TRBD2, 7 bases. V gave up 3 bases and J gave up 3 bases, with 10 bases separating them. The germline CDR1 and CDR2 sequences are KGHSH and LQKENI. This CDR3 is built from 14 residues. CDR3 region: CASSPGGRTDTQYF. Partial CDR3 DNA: TGTGCCAGCTCACCGGGGGGGCGTACAGATACG.

In this sample, this clone turned up a few times. The sequence runs out 3 residues before the end of the CDR3; the remainder is reconstructed from the germline J gene. The chain uses TRBV18 and TRBJ1-5; no clear D gene. Germline loops: CDR1 KGHSH, CDR2 LQKENI. Trimming shortened V by 1 base and J by 3 bases, and 4 bases separated the two germline ends. This CDR3 contains 13 residues. The DNA read from the CDR3 is TGTGCCAGCTCACCACAGCTCAATCAGCCC. It is translated as CASSPQLNQP. The CDR3 in its entirety is CASSPQLNQPQHF.

In this sample, this clone turned up a few times. The missing CDR3 end, 3 residues past where the read stops, is filled in from the germline J gene. The V call is TRBV19, the J call TRBJ2-1; 10 nucleotides align to TRBD2. Germline CDR1 and CDR2: LNHDA and SQIVND (reference sequence). CDR3 size: 16 residues. With 1 base clipped from V and 7 bases from J, the junction kept 7 bases outside the gene matches. This CDR3 reads CASSIVALAGENEQFF. Incomplete CDR3 DNA: TGTGCCAGTAGTATAGTCGCCCTAGCGGGAGAAAATGAG.

Notes on this clone: The read falls 3 residues short of the CDR3 end, and the missing part is taken from the germline J gene. The chain uses TRBV7-2 and TRBJ2-7; D unclear. Germline V gives CDR1 SGHTA, CDR2 FQGNSA. The CDR3 loop spans 14 amino acids. V was cut by 0 bases and J by 0 bases, with 6 bases left in between. The sequenced CDR3 bases are TGTGCCAGCAGCTTAGCCGGTAGCTCCTACGAG. This gives the protein CASSLAGSSYE. The complete CDR3 protein is CASSLAGSSYEQYF.

With regard to this clone: The CDR3 end lies 3 residues beyond the end of the read and is filled in from the germline J gene. The J gene is TRBJ2-3, the V gene TRBV5-1; 12 bases are a match to TRBD2. The junction had 12 bases not matched to a gene; V was cut back by 7 bases and J by 6 bases. The germline CDR1 and CDR2 sequences are SGHRS and YFSETQ. CDR3 length: 16 residues. Incomplete CDR3 DNA: TGCGCCAGCGCCGCCGGGGGACTAGCGGGTACGGATACG. This gives the protein CASAAGGLAGTDT. The full CDR3 sequence reads CASAAGGLAGTDTQYF.

As to this clone: The read is 3 residues too short to cover the CDR3 end, so that end is filled in from the germline J gene. V gene TRBV19 combines with J gene TRBJ2-1, with 8 bases matching TRBD1. The CDR3 is 14 amino acids. J lost 6 bases, V lost 6 bases, and 7 bases had no gene match. Germline V gene lookup returns CDR1 LNHDA and CDR2 SQIVND (reference sequence). CDR3 DNA (partial): TGTGCCAGTAGCGACAGGGGTTGGAGCAATGAG. Translating it yields CASSDRGWSNE. The whole CDR3 protein is CASSDRGWSNEQFF.